A single sample gave rise to the 23 T cell receptor beta chains below, sequenced in a study of T cell clonality in common variable immunodeficiency. Clones were read by immunoSEQ multiplex PCR, and TCRdb kept only the in-frame ones, dropping some. The specimen has 40,000 to 45,000 clones, none found just once. The sample consisted of peripheral blood mononuclear cells. The receptors shown here come from a person between 18 and 75 years old in good health.

This clone has a count of ten or more. The DNA ends 3 residues before the CDR3 does, and the rest of the CDR3 is filled in from the germline J gene. The genes are TRBV30 and TRBJ2-2; TRBD2 matches at 12 bases. Germline V gene sequence: CDR1 GTSNPN, CDR2 SVGIG (reference sequence). The CDR3 runs 15 residues. Trimming removed 3 bases from V and 3 bases from J; junction bases left unmatched: 2. The CDR3 loop reads CAWRTSGRDTGELFF. Partial CDR3 DNA: TGTGCCTGGAGGACTAGCGGGAGAGACACCGGGGAG.

This clone was seen many times. CDR3 sequence reads: CASSPAGGRGDTGELFF. The covered CDR3 bases are TGTGCCAGCAGTCCAGCAGGGGGGCGAGGTGACACCGGGGAG. The rearrangement uses TRBV12-3 or TRBV12-4 and TRBJ2-2, with D perhaps matching TRBD1 (7 bases). The DNA ends 3 residues before the CDR3 does, and the rest of the CDR3 is filled in from the germline J gene. The CDR3 totals 17 residues. V was cut by 5 bases and J by 3 bases, with 19 bases left in between.

This clone was seen many times. The observed sequence ends 3 residues before the CDR3 terminus, with the missing tail filled in from the germline J gene. The V and J genes are TRBV12-3 or TRBV12-4 and TRBJ2-2; 7 nucleotides align to TRBD1. The CDR3 has 18 amino acids. The junction had 18 bases not matched to a gene; V was cut back by 5 bases and J by 6 bases. The CDR3 is CASSHTRKDNRGPGELFF. The covered CDR3 bases are TGTGCCAGCAGTCACACCCGGAAGGACAACAGGGGCCCCGGGGAG.

In its sample, this clone was seen many times. The DNA ends 3 residues before the CDR3 does, and the rest of the CDR3 is filled in from the germline J gene. The V and J genes are TRBV20-1 and TRBJ2-7, with a tentative D call TRBD2 (6 bases). CDR1 DFQATT and CDR2 SNEGSKA come from the germline V gene (reference sequence). The V end was cut by 1 base, the J end by 5 bases, with 18 bases between. This CDR3 comprises 15 residues. This CDR3 is CSARGTGLIMNEQYF. The DNA read from the CDR3 is TGCAGTGCTAGAGGAACTGGACTAATAATGAACGAG.

This clone was recorded at least ten times. Incomplete CDR3 DNA: TGCAGTGCGCCGGGACAGGGGAACGTGAACACTGAA. This codes for CSAPGQGNVNTE. The full CDR3 protein reads CSAPGQGNVNTEAFF. The genes are TRBV20-1 and TRBJ1-1, with 10 bases fitting TRBD1. The sequence runs out 3 residues before the end of the CDR3; the remainder is reconstructed from the germline J gene. Trimming took 6 bases from V and 0 from J; bases not matched to a gene: 7. The V gene's germline CDR1 is DFQATT and CDR2 SNEGSKA (reference sequence). This CDR3 comprises 15 residues.

Many counts were recorded for this clone. The read stops 3 residues short of the end of the CDR3; the missing end is completed from the germline J gene. The chain uses TRBV7-2 and TRBJ1-5, with no clear D. V dropped 3 bases and J dropped 9 bases, with 12 bases sitting between them. Germline V CDR1 and CDR2: SGHTA, FQGNSA. CDR3 length: 13 residues. The part of the CDR3 DNA that was read is TGTGCCAGCAGCTTGTTGGTGCAAGGGCCC. Protein product: CASSLLVQGP. The whole CDR3 sequence reads CASSLLVQGPQHF. The full variable domain, its missing parts supplied by reference TRBV7-2 and TRBJ1-5, is GAGVSQSPSNKVTEKGKDVELRCDPISGHTALYWYRQSLGQGLEFLIYFQGNSAPDKSGLPSDRFSAERTGGSVSTLTIQRTQQEDSAVYLCASSLLVQGPQHFGDGTRLSIL.

Ten or more counts support this clone. The CDR3 is cut off 3 residues early in the read; its end comes from the germline J gene. The chain recombines TRBV10-1 with TRBJ1-5; 7 nucleotides align to TRBD1. J gave up 2 bases and V 11 bases, and 9 bases lay outside the gene matches. The CDR3 runs to 14 residues. From germline, CDR1 is WNHNN and CDR2 SYGVQD (reference sequence). CDR3 sequence: CALQLGTGNQPQHF. Incomplete CDR3 DNA: TGCGCCTTACAACTTGGGACAGGCAATCAGCCC.

Note on this clone: The read terminates 3 residues ahead of where the CDR3 ends, so the germline J gene completes it. The rearrangement uses TRBV20-1 and TRBJ2-1; 8 bases are a match to TRBD2. Germline V gene lookup returns CDR1 DFQATT and CDR2 SNEGSKA (reference sequence). After removal of 6 bases from V and 1 base from J, the junction contained 20 bases not matched to a gene. The CDR3 consists of 19 residues. The part of the CDR3 DNA that was read is TGCAGTGCGTTGGGACTAGTTCGGTGGTCAGATCTGTCCTACAATGAG. The encoded protein is CSALGLVRWSDLSYNE. Given in full, the CDR3 is CSALGLVRWSDLSYNEQFF.

This clone has ten or more counts. The read is 3 residues too short to cover the CDR3 end, so that end is filled in from the germline J gene. J is TRBJ1-1 and V is TRBV18, with TRBD1 as a possible D gene (5 bases). The CDR3 spans 15 residues. V was cut by 3 bases and J by 0 bases, with 11 bases left in between. Germline lookup yields CDR1 KGHSH and CDR2 LQKENI. The CDR3 reads CASSPARGVNTEAFF. Incomplete CDR3 DNA: TGTGCCAGCTCACCGGCTCGAGGGGTGAACACTGAA. The full variable domain, its missing parts supplied by reference TRBV18 and TRBJ1-1, is NAGVMQNPRHLVRRRGQEARLRCSPMKGHSHVYWYRQLPEEGLKFMVYLQKENIIDESGMPKERFSAEFPKEGPSILRIQQVVRGDSAAYFCASSPARGVNTEAFFGQGTRLTVV.

This clone was recorded a few times. The observed sequence ends 3 residues before the CDR3 terminus, with the missing tail filled in from the germline J gene. J is TRBJ2-2 and V is TRBV7-9; TRBD1 might be the D (6 bases). Germline-derived CDR1 and CDR2 are SEHNR and FQNEAQ (reference sequence). CDR3 length: 13 amino acids. Trimming left V 1 base short and J 10 bases short, with 10 bases between. The part of the CDR3 DNA that was read is TGTGCCAGCAGCTTAGGGGGGCTTCTGGAG. Amino acid sequence: CASSLGGLLE. The CDR3 reads in full as CASSLGGLLELFF.

This clone was observed at least ten times. The DNA ends 3 residues before the CDR3 does, and the rest of the CDR3 is filled in from the germline J gene. The chain carries TRBV10-3 and TRBJ1-2; TRBD1 matches 9 bases. Germline lookup yields CDR1 ENHRY and CDR2 SYGVKD. The CDR3 sequence is 15 residues long. The V gene end was trimmed by 5 bases and the J gene end by 2 bases; junction bases not matched to a gene: 6. Partial CDR3 DNA: TGTGCCATCAGTCGACAGGGGGGCACCAACTATGGC. This gives the protein CAISRQGGTNYG. The CDR3 in full is CAISRQGGTNYGYTF.

This clone was counted many times. The CDR3 is cut off 3 residues early in the read; its end comes from the germline J gene. The chain employs TRBV12-3 or TRBV12-4 and TRBJ2-3; 11 bases agree with TRBD1. J lost 2 bases, V lost 4 bases, and 11 bases had no gene match. The CDR3 extends over 18 amino acids. The CDR3 sequence is CASSSLDRGPYFTDTQYF. Partial CDR3 DNA: TGTGCCAGCAGTTCCTTGGACAGGGGGCCTTATTTCACAGATACG.

This clone was recorded at least ten times. The CDR3 bases that were read are TGTGCCAGCAGCTTAGATAACCGGGTTAATCAGCCC. Protein: CASSLDNRVNQP. The whole CDR3 sequence is CASSLDNRVNQPQHF. The chain links TRBV11-2 to TRBJ1-5; D is uncertain. The read gets to within 3 residues of the CDR3 end, and the germline J gene fills in the rest. The germline gives CDR1 SGHAT, CDR2 FQNNGV. This CDR3 region has 15 residues. V gave up 0 bases and J gave up 4 bases, with 10 bases separating them.

This clone was seen ten or more times. With the read ending 3 residues before the CDR3 end, the germline J gene is used to fill in that end. The chain joins TRBV9 to TRBJ1-5; unclear D gene. V gave up 2 bases and J gave up 0 bases, with 9 bases separating them. In germline, CDR1 is SGDLS, CDR2 YYNGEE. The CDR3 is 15 residues long. This CDR3 is CASSVGGYSNQPQHF. CDR3 bases read: TGTGCCAGCAGCGTCGGCGGGTATAGCAATCAGCCC.

A few counts support this clone. The junction departs from the called germline gene at one end, perhaps through a read error. The sequenced fragment ends 3 residues before the CDR3 boundary, so the rest is inferred from the germline J gene. The V call is TRBV20-1, the J call TRBJ1-1, with 7 nucleotides matching TRBD1. Germline V CDR1 and CDR2: DFQATT, SNEGSKA (reference sequence). The CDR3 has 15 residues. CDR3 bases read: TGCAGTGCTACCAAACAGGGGCCAATGAACACTGGA. Residues: CSATKQGPMNTG. The entire CDR3 reads CSATKQGPMNTGAFF.

This clone appeared many times. CDR3 DNA (partial): TGTGCCAGCAGCTTAGGGACTAGCGTTCTCTACGAG. It encodes CASSLGTSVLYE. The complete CDR3 protein is CASSLGTSVLYEQYF. J is TRBJ2-7 and V is TRBV7-2, with 9 nucleotides matching TRBD2. From the germline J gene comes the end of the CDR3, since the read stops 3 residues before it. This CDR3 contains 15 residues. The germline CDR1 and CDR2 sequences are SGHTA and FQGNSA. V was clipped by 1 base and J by 3 bases; unmatched bases: 4.

This clone came up a few times. The read stops 3 residues short of the end of the CDR3; the missing end is completed from the germline J gene. V gene TRBV20-1 combines with J gene TRBJ2-1; TRBD2 is a possible D gene (6 bases). CDR1 and CDR2 (germline): DFQATT, SNEGSKA (reference sequence). V was shortened by 4 bases and J by 2 bases, with 12 bases between the two germline ends. This CDR3 spans 14 amino acids. CDR3 protein: CSATGAGPYNEQFF. The CDR3 bases that were read are TGCAGTGCTACCGGAGCGGGCCCCTACAATGAG.

This clone was recorded at least ten times. The read falls 3 residues short of the CDR3 end, and the missing part is taken from the germline J gene. The chain links TRBV5-1 to TRBJ2-7; perhaps TRBD2 as D (5 bases). Between the trimmed V and J ends, which lost 2 bases and 0 bases, there was a span of 9 bases. Germline CDR1 and CDR2: SGHRS and YFSETQ. This CDR3 comprises 14 residues. The chain's CDR3 is CASSLRRGSYEQYF. CDR3 bases read: TGCGCCAGCAGCTTACGCCGGGGCTCCTACGAG.

There are many counts of this clone. Read data end 3 residues before the CDR3 end; the end is taken from the germline J gene. The chain links TRBV29-1 to TRBJ1-2, with D tentatively TRBD1 (6 bases). The CDR3 runs 14 residues. V was shortened by 7 bases and J by 3 bases, with 18 bases between the two germline ends. Germline values: CDR1 SQVTM, CDR2 ANQGSEA. The covered CDR3 bases are TGCAGCGCCCCGATTGGGGGCGAGGACTATGGC. Protein product: CSAPIGGEDYG. The full-length CDR3 reads as CSAPIGGEDYGYTF.

Ten or more counts support this clone. The CDR3 end falls 3 residues outside the read, so it is completed with the germline J gene. The V gene is TRBV5-1, the J gene TRBJ1-1; the D gene is possibly TRBD1 (6 bases). V was shortened by 1 base and J by 5 bases, with 18 bases between the two germline ends. Germline CDR1 reads SGHRS; CDR2 reads YFSETQ. The CDR3 extends over 16 amino acids. The covered CDR3 bases are TGCGCCAGCAGCTTGACCTTCGCGGGGGCGAAGACTGAA. Amino acids: CASSLTFAGAKTE. The complete CDR3 sequence is CASSLTFAGAKTEAFF.

This clone was recorded many times. From the germline J gene comes the end of the CDR3, since the read stops 3 residues before it. The chain links TRBV28 to TRBJ2-3; TRBD1 matches 8 bases. Germline V gene sequence: CDR1 MDHEN, CDR2 SYDVKM. V was clipped by 1 base and J by 2 bases; unmatched bases: 2. The CDR3 has 15 residues. CDR3 amino acids: CASSLSGGVTDTQYF. CDR3 DNA, as far as it was read: TGTGCCAGCAGTTTATCAGGGGGCGTCACAGATACG.

This clone was counted ten times or more. The read stops 3 residues short of the end of the CDR3; the missing end is completed from the germline J gene. The chain links TRBV5-1 to TRBJ1-2, with a tentative D call TRBD1 (6 bases). This CDR3 has 16 residues. V shed 3 bases and J shed 1 base, with 16 bases lying between them. The V gene's germline CDR1 is SGHRS and CDR2 YFSETQ. The CDR3 loop reads CASSSGQSGYNYGYTF. The sequenced CDR3 bases are TGCGCCAGCAGCTCCGGACAGTCAGGGTATAACTATGGC.

This clone showed up many times. Read sequence stops 3 residues before the CDR3 end, and the germline J gene provides the missing end. The V gene is TRBV19, the J gene TRBJ1-1; 7 bases fit TRBD1. Trimming took 6 bases from V and 4 from J; bases not matched to a gene: 8. Per the germline V gene, CDR1 is LNHDA and CDR2 is SQIVND (reference sequence). The CDR3 sequence is 14 residues long. The sequenced CDR3 bases are TGTGCCAGTAGAAGGACAGGTCCGAGCACTGAA. It encodes CASRRTGPSTE. The whole CDR3 sequence reads CASRRTGPSTEAFF.